This entry lists 16 T cell receptor beta chains sequenced from one sample in a study of blood T cell repertoires in COVID-19 (dated by TCRdb to 2020 to 2022). Library generation was performed with the immunoSEQ multiplex PCR assay. TCRdb stores this immuneACCESS table with in-frame sequences only. Part of the clones is absent; in the studies checked, under half of the shortfall reflects unresolved V genes, and no reason is known for the rest. The sample table contains roughly 49,000 clones; only one count was recorded for 84% of them. Roughly 1.6% of the sample rests with the top ten. Material: peripheral blood. These receptors all stem from a man aged 45-65 years with acute or convalescent COVID-19.

The genes are TRBV5-1 and TRBJ1-1, with TRBD1 matching over 10 bases. The CDR3 covers 14 residues. Losses at the gene ends were 2 bases for V and 10 bases for J; bases not matched to a gene: 8. Germline loops: CDR1 SGHRS, CDR2 YFSETQ. The CDR3, as DNA: TGCGCCAGCAGCTTCGACAGGGGGCGATCCTTAGCTTTCTTT. This codes for CASSFDRGRSLAFF.

This clone was picked up one time. V is TRBV5-5 and J is TRBJ1-5; 10 nucleotides agree with TRBD1. V lost 6 bases and J lost 7; bases outside the gene matches: 10. Germline lookup yields CDR1 SGHKS and CDR2 YYEKEE (reference sequence). The CDR3 contains 15 residues. The CDR3: CASTPTGGPGQPQHF. The CDR3 nucleotides read TGTGCCAGCACCCCGACAGGGGGCCCGGGACAGCCCCAGCATTTT.

This sequence joins TRBV3-1 (or the pseudogene TRBV3-2) and TRBJ2-2, with 7 bases lining up with TRBD1. The CDR3 is 16 amino acids. V dropped 4 bases and J dropped 1; count of bases not matched to a gene: 6. Germline V gives CDR1 LGHDT, CDR2 YNNKEL (reference sequence). CDR3 in DNA: TGTGCCAGCAGCCGCAGAGGGGGCCAGAACACCGGGGAGCTGTTTTTT. Its translation is CASSRRGGQNTGELFF.

The chain has TRBV11-2 and TRBJ2-3; 11 bases agree with TRBD2. CDR1 is SGHAT and CDR2 is FQNNGV in the germline V gene. With 4 bases clipped from V and 4 bases from J, the junction kept 4 bases outside the gene matches. The CDR3 has 15 residues. The CDR3 nucleotides read TGTGCCAGCAGCTCCCTAGCGGGAGGATCAGATACGCAGTATTTT. Translated, it gives CASSSLAGGSDTQYF.

This rearrangement joins TRBV3-1 (or the pseudogene TRBV3-2) to TRBJ1-2; a weak D match, TRBD1 (5 bases). The CDR3 totals 13 residues. The V and J ends lost 5 bases and 5 bases respectively, with 12 bases between them. Germline CDR1 and CDR2: LGHDT and YNNKEL (reference sequence). The CDR3 spells CASSMDTGYGYTF. CDR3 coding DNA: TGTGCCAGCAGCATGGACACCGGATATGGCTACACCTTC.

The rearrangement links TRBV30 to TRBJ1-4, with D uncertain. Looked up from germline, CDR1 is GTSNPN and CDR2 is SVGIG (reference sequence). CDR3 length equals 13 residues. V was trimmed by 5 bases and J by 7 bases, leaving 14 bases between them. The CDR3 sequence is CAWSVVTSEKLFF. CDR3 bases: TGTGCCTGGTCGGTCGTCACGAGTGAAAAACTGTTTTTT.

The chain carries TRBV28 and TRBJ1-2, with a tentative D call TRBD1 (5 bases). Trimming took 3 bases from V and 7 from J, leaving 15 bases between them. The CDR3 contains 14 residues. CDR1 MDHEN and CDR2 SYDVKM come from the germline V gene. CDR3 loop: CASSFQGGRRGYTF. CDR3 in DNA: TGTGCCAGCAGTTTCCAGGGAGGGAGACGTGGCTACACCTTC.

This chain links TRBV4-1 with TRBJ2-1; TRBD2 matches at 11 bases. The CDR3 extends over 16 amino acids. After removal of 4 bases from V and 4 bases from J, the junction contained 6 bases not matched to a gene. Germline V gene lookup returns CDR1 MGHRA and CDR2 YSYEKL. CDR3 bases: TGCGCCAGCAGCCTCGGGACTAGCGGATTTTACAATGAGCAGTTCTTC. Amino acids: CASSLGTSGFYNEQFF.

The rearrangement links TRBV14 to TRBJ1-4, with a weak D call TRBD1 (6 bases). This CDR3 has 16 amino acids. Germline CDR1 SGHDN, CDR2 FVKESK. V lost 4 bases, J lost 7 bases, and 19 bases lay in between. The CDR3 coding sequence is TGTGCCAGCAGCCGATCGACAGGCCGCCTGGGTGAAAAACTGTTTTTT. Translation: CASSRSTGRLGEKLFF.

The chain is built from TRBV3-1 (or the pseudogene TRBV3-2) and TRBJ2-1; TRBD1 matches at 7 bases. The germline gives CDR1 LGHDT, CDR2 YNNKEL (reference sequence). After removal of 4 bases from V and 4 bases from J, the junction contained 10 bases not matched to a gene. The CDR3 sequence is 16 residues long. CDR3 nucleotides: TGTGCCAGCAGCCCCCCGGACAGGTTGACTTACAATGAGCAGTTCTTC. Translating it yields CASSPPDRLTYNEQFF.

This clone was seen a handful of times. The same CDR3 also results from other DNA sequences found in this sample. The chain employs TRBV28 and TRBJ1-3; 8 bases are shared with TRBD1. V lost 5 bases, J lost 2 bases, and 5 bases stayed unmatched. CDR3 size: 15 residues. Looked up from germline, CDR1 is MDHEN and CDR2 is SYDVKM. The CDR3 sequence is CASSPRTGTGNTIYF. The CDR3 DNA reads TGTGCCAGCAGTCCCCGGACAGGGACTGGAAACACCATATATTTT.

The V gene is TRBV29-1, the J gene TRBJ1-1, with D perhaps matching TRBD1 (6 bases). Germline V gene data show CDR1 as SQVTM and CDR2 as ANQGSEA. Trimming cost V 6 bases and J 5 bases, with 13 bases left between them. CDR3 size: 12 residues. CDR3 region: CSVERGGTEAFF. The CDR3, as DNA: TGCAGCGTGGAACGAGGGGGAACTGAAGCTTTCTTT.

The chain uses TRBV27 and TRBJ1-2, with TRBD1 matching over 7 bases. With 5 bases clipped from V and 8 bases from J, the junction kept 8 bases outside the gene matches. The CDR3 is 13 amino acids. From germline, CDR1 is MNHEY and CDR2 SMNVEV (reference sequence). This chain's CDR3 is CASSQGGWRGYTF. The CDR3 nucleotides read TGTGCCAGCAGTCAGGGGGGTTGGAGAGGCTACACCTTC.

The chain joins TRBV7-2 to TRBJ1-5, with TRBD1 as a possible D gene (6 bases). Trimming left V 1 base short and J 4 bases short, with 11 bases between. This CDR3 has 15 residues. Germline CDR1 reads SGHTA; CDR2 reads FQGNSA. DNA for the CDR3: TGTGCCAGCAGCTTAGTAGGGGGTGGAAATCAGCCCCAGCATTTT. It encodes CASSLVGGGNQPQHF.

The chain carries TRBV2 and TRBJ2-1, with 10 bases identical to TRBD2. The CDR3 covers 14 residues. Looked up from germline, CDR1 is SNHLY and CDR2 is FYNNEI. V lost 4 bases, J lost 5 bases, and 2 bases stayed unmatched. The CDR3 DNA reads TGTGCCAGCAGTGGGCTAGCGGGAGACAATGAGCAGTTCTTC. Its translation is CASSGLAGDNEQFF.

This chain joins TRBV13 and TRBJ1-3; 8 bases match TRBD1. The CDR3 has 17 residues. Germline trimming cut 2 bases from V and 0 bases from J; bases unmatched to any gene: 6. The germline V gene has CDR1 PRHDT and CDR2 FYEKMQ (reference sequence). For the CDR3, the DNA is TGTGCCAGCAGCTTAAACCAGGGGGCCTACTCTGGAAACACCATATATTTT. It yields the protein CASSLNQGAYSGNTIYF.